This T cell receptor (beta chain) originates from a study of cytomegalovirus exposure and HLA in healthy donors. V lost 7 bases, J lost 4 bases, and 9 bases stayed unmatched. The CDR3 totals 14 residues. CDR1 LNHDA and CDR2 SQIVND come from the germline V gene (reference sequence). 13 Jbeta primers and 60 Vbeta primers were used for the PCR. TCRdb's copy holds only in-frame clones and misses some; the assay was immunoSEQ multiplex PCR. The sample carries some 190,000 clones, around 78% recorded once. The specimen sequenced was PBMCs. The clonotype comes from a man between 18 and 35 years old in good health and CMV-seronegative. The chain has TRBV19 and TRBJ1-1; 7 bases line up with TRBD1. For the CDR3, the DNA is TGTGCCAGTATCCACAGGGGTCGAGGCACTGAAGCTTTCTTT. Its translation: CASIHRGRGTEAFF. Full variable domain (missing parts from reference TRBV19 and TRBJ1-1): DGGITQSPKYLFRKEGQNVTLSCEQNLNHDAMYWYRQDPGQGLRLIYYSQIVNDFQKGDIAEGYSVSREKKESFPLTVTSAQKNPTAFYLCASIHRGRGTEAFFGQGTRLTVV.